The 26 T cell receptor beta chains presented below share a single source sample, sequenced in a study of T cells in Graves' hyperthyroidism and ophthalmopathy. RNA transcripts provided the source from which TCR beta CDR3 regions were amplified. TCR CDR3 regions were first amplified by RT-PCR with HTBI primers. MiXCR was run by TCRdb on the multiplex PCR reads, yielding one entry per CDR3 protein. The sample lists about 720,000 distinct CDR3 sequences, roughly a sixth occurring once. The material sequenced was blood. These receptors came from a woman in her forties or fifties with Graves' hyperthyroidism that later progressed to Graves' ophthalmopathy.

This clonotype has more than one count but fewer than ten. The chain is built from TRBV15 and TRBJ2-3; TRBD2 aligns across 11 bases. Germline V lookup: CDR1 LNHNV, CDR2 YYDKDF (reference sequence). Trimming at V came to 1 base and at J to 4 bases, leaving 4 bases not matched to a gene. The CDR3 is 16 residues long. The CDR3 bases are TGTGCCACCAGCAGAGGGGGGACTAGCGGACCAGATACGCAGTATTTT. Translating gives CATSRGGTSGPDTQYF.

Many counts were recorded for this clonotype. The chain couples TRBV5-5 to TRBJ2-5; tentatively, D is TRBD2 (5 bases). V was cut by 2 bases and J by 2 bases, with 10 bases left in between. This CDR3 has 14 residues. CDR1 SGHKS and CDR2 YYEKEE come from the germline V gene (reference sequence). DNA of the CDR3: TGTGCCAGCAGCTTTCCCGGGGTACAAGAGACCCAGTACTTC. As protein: CASSFPGVQETQYF.

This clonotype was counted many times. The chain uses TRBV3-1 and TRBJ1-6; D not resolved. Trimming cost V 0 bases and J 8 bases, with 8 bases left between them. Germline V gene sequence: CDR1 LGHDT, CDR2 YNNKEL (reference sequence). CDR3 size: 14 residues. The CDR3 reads CASSQDENDSPLHF. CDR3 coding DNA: TGTGCCAGCAGCCAAGATGAGAATGATTCACCCCTCCACTTT.

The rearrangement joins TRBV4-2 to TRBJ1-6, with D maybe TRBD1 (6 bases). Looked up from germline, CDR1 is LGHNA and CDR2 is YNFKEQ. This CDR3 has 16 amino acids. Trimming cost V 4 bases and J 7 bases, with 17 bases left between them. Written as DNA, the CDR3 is TGTGCCAGCAGCCCCGAAACTTGGGGGCGGAATTCACCCCTCCACTTT. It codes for CASSPETWGRNSPLHF.

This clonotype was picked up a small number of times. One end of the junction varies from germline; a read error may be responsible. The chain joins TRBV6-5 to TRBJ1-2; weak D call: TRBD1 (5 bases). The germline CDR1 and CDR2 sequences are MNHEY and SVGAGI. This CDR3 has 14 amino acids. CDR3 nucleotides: TGTGCCAGCAGTTACTCGCGGACAAGCTATGGTTACACCTTC. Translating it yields CASSYSRTSYGYTF.

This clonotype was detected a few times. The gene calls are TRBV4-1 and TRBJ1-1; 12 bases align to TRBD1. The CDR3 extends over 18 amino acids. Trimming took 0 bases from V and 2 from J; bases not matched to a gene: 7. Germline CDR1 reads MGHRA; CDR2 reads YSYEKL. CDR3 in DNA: TGCGCCAGCAGCCAAGAGGGCCCCGGGACAGGGGGCAACACTGAAGCTTTCTTT. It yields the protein CASSQEGPGTGGNTEAFF.

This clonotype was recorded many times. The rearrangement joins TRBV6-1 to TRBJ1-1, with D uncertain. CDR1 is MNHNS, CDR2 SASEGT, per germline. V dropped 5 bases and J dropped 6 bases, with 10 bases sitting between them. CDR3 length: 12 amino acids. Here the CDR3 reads CASSSPGAEAFF. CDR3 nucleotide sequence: TGTGCCAGCAGTTCACCGGGTGCTGAAGCTTTCTTT.

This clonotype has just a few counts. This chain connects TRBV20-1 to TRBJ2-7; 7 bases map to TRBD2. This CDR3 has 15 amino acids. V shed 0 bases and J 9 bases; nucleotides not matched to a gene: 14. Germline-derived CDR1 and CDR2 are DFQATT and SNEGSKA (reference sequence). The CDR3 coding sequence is TGCAGTGCTAGAGATTTCTCGGGGGGAACAATCCGGCAGTACTTC. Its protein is CSARDFSGGTIRQYF.

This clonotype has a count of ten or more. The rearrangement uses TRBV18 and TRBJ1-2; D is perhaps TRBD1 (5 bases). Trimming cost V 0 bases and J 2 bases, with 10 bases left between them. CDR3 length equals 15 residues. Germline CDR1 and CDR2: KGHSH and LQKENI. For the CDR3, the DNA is TGTGCCAGCTCACCACCGATGGCAGGGAACTATGGCTACACCTTC. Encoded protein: CASSPPMAGNYGYTF.

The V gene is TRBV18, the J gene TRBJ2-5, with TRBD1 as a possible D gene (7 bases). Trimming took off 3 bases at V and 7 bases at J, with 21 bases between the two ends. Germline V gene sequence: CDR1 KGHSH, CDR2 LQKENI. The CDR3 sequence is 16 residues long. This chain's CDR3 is CASSPNNRQGSGTQYF. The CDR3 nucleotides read TGTGCCAGCTCACCCAACAACCGACAGGGTAGCGGGACCCAGTACTTC.

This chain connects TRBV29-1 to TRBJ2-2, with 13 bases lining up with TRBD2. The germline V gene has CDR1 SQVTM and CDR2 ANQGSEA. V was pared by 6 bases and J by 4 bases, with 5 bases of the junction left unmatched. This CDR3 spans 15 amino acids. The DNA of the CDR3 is TGCAGCGTGGCTACTAGCGGGGGGGGCACCGGGGAGCTGTTTTTT. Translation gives CSVATSGGGTGELFF.

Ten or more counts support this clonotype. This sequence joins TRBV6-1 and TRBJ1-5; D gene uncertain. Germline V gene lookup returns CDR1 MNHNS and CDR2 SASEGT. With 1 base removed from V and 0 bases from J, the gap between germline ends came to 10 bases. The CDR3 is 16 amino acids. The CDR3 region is CASSEGWEHSNQPQHF. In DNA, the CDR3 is TGTGCCAGCAGTGAAGGATGGGAACATAGCAATCAGCCCCAGCATTTT.

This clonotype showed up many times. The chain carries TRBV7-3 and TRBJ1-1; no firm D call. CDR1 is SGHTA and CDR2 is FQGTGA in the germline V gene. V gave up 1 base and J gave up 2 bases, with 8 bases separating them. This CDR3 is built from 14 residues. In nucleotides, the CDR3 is TGTGCCAGCAGCTTAAACGGGCCCAACACTGAAGCTTTCTTT. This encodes CASSLNGPNTEAFF.

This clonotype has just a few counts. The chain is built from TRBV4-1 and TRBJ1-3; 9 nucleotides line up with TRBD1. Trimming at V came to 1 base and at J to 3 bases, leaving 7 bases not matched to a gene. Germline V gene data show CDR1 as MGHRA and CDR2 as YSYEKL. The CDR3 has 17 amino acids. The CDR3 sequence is CASSQVGQGLFGNTIYF. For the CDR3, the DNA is TGCGCCAGCAGCCAAGTAGGACAGGGGCTTTTTGGAAACACCATATATTTT.

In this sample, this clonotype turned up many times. DNA of the CDR3: TGCGCCAGCAGCTTACAGGGTACGTCCTACGAGCAGTACTTC. The encoded protein is CASSLQGTSYEQYF. The V gene is TRBV5-1, the J gene TRBJ2-7; D perhaps matches TRBD1 (6 bases). Trimming left V 2 bases short and J 1 base short, with 10 bases between. In germline, CDR1 is SGHRS, CDR2 YFSETQ. The CDR3 loop spans 14 amino acids. Together with reference TRBV5-1 and TRBJ2-7, the CDR3 gives the full variable domain: KAGVTQTPRYLIKTRGQQVTLSCSPISGHRSVSWYQQTPGQGLQFLFEYFSETQRNKGNFPGRFSGRQFSNSRSEMNVSTLELGDSALYLCASSLQGTSYEQYFGPGTRLTVT.

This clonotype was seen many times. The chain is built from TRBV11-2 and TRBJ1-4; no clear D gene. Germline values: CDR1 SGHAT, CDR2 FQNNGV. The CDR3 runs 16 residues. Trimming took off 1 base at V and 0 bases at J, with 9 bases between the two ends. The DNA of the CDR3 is TGTGCCAGCAGCTTAGGCCAGGTTCCAACTAATGAAAAACTGTTTTTT. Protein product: CASSLGQVPTNEKLFF.

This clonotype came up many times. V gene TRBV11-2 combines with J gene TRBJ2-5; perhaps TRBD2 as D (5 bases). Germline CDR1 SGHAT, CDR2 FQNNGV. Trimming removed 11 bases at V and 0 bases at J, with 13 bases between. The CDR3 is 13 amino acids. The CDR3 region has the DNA TGTGCCTCTGGAGGCGCGGACCAAGAGACCCAGTACTTC. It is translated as CASGGADQETQYF.

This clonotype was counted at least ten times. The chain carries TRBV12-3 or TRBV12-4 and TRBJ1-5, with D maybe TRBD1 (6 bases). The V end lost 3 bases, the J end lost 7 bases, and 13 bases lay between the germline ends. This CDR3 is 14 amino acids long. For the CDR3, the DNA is TGTGCCAGCAGTTTCCCGGGGGCCAGGCAGCCCCAGCATTTT. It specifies CASSFPGARQPQHF.

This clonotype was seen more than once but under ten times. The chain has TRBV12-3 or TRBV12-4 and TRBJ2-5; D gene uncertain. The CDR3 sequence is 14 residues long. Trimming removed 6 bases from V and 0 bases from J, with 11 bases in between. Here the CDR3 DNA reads TGTGCCAGCAGCCCAGGAACTTACCAAGAGACCCAGTACTTC. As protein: CASSPGTYQETQYF.

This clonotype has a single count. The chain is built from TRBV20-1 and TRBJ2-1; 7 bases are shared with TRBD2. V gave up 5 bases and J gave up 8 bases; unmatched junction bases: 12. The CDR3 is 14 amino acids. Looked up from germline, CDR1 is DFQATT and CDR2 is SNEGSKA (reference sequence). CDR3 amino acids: CSALEGREFDEQFF. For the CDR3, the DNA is TGCAGTGCTCTCGAAGGGCGGGAGTTCGATGAGCAGTTCTTC.

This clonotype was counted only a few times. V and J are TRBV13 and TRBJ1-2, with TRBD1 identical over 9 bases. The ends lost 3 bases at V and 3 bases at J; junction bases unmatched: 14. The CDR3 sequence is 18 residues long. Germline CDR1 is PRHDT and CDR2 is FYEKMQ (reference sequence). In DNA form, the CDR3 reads TGTGCCAGCAGCTTTTCAATTTACTCGGGACAGGGAGACTATGGCTACACCTTC. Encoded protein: CASSFSIYSGQGDYGYTF. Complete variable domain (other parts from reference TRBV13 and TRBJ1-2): AAGVIQSPRHLIKEKRETATLKCYPIPRHDTVYWYQQGPGQDPQFLISFYEKMQSDKGSIPDRFSAQQFSDYHSELNMSSLELGDSALYFCASSFSIYSGQGDYGYTFGSGTRLTVV.

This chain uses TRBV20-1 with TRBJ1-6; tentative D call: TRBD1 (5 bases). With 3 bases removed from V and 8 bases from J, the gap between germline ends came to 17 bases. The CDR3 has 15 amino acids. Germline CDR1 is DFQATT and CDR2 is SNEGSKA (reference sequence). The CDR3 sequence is CSARSPGVRDSPLHF. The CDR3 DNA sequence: TGCAGTGCTAGGTCCCCGGGGGTCCGGGATTCACCCCTCCACTTT.

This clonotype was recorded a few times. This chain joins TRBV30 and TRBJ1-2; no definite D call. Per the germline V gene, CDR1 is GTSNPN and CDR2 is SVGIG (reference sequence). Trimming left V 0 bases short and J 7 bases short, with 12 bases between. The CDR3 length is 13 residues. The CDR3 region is CAWSVGIRGGYTF. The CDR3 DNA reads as TGTGCCTGGAGTGTGGGGATACGAGGTGGCTACACCTTC.

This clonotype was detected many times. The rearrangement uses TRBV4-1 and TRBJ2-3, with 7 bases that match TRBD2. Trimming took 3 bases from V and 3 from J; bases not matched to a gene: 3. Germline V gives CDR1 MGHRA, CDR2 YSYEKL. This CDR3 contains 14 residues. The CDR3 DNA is TGCGCCAGCAGCCACCAAGCGGGGACAGATACGCAGTATTTT. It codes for CASSHQAGTDTQYF.

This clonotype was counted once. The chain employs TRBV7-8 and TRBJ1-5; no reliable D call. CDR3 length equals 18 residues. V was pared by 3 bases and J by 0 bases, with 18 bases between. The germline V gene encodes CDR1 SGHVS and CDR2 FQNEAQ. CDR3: CASSLILETQYSNQPQHF. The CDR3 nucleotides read TGTGCCAGCAGCTTGATCCTAGAGACCCAATATAGCAATCAGCCCCAGCATTTT.

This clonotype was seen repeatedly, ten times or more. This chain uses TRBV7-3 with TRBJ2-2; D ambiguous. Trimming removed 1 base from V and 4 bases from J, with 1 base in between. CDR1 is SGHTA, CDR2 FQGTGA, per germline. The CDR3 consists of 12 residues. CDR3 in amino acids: CASSLITGELFF. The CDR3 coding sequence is TGTGCCAGCAGCTTAATCACCGGGGAGCTGTTTTTT.